The sample holds a few counts of the clone carrying this TCR beta chain. Its antigen is unknown. The CDR3 sequence is 13 residues long. Germline trimming cut 5 bases from V and 8 bases from J; bases unmatched to any gene: 8. Germline assignment: CDR1 MNHNY and CDR2 SVGAGI (reference sequence). The data originate from a study of CD8 T cells in ankylosing spondylitis. Libraries for TCR beta were made by quantitative 5'-RACE with molecular barcodes. MiXCR was run by TCRdb on the 5' RACE reads, yielding one entry per CDR3 protein. The sample has a few hundred thousand distinct CDR3 sequences, around 17% seen once. Study conclusions and caveats: Within peripheral blood, clones linked to disease were CD8+ and relatively rare. Blood from ankylosing spondylitis patients appeared to carry a characteristic roughly eight-variant TCR beta motif. Reported data indicate significant enrichment of disease-linked clones within matched ankylosing spondylitis synovial fluid.

Sequencing used blood, either unsorted or a sorted T cell fraction (not recorded which). The sequence was obtained from a male donor with ankylosing spondylitis. V and J are TRBV6-6 and TRBJ1-1, with TRBD1 matching over 7 bases. CDR3 DNA: TGTGCCAGCAGTCCAGCTAGACAGGGCGAAGCTTTCTTT. Protein: CASSPARQGEAFF.